The rows below give T cell receptor beta chains drawn from one sample of a study of spatial heterogeneity in lung cancer. TCRdb re-derived calls from the 5' RACE reads in MiXCR, one entry per CDR3 protein. The sample shows about 36,000 distinct CDR3 sequences, more than 6.5% of them seen only once. Sequenced here: PBMCs, sampled at follow-up. Source of these receptors: a male donor with early-stage non-small cell lung cancer. Both conserved end residues are part of each CDR3. D genes are given only for firm matches. Rows may omit the clone size; those that give it use once, few, many or a size class.

v_gene,d_gene,j_gene,abundance,CDR3nt,CDR3aa
TRBV20-1,NA,TRBJ2-2,few,TGCAGTGCTAGATACGCGGGGACCGGGGAGCTGTTTTTT,CSARYAGTGELFF
TRBV6-5,NA,TRBJ2-5,many,TGTGCCAGCAGTTATGTGGGGGAAGAGACCCAGTACTTC,CASSYVGEETQYF
TRBV3-1,NA,TRBJ1-3,many,TGTGCCAGCAGCCAATTCGACAGCCGAAACACCATATATTTT,CASSQFDSRNTIYF
TRBV29-1,TRBD1,TRBJ1-6,many,TGCAGCGTTGCCCAGGGGGGTAATTCACCCCTCCACTTT,CSVAQGGNSPLHF
TRBV13,NA,TRBJ2-3,many,TGTGCCAGCAGTCCACTGTCGAGTACGCAGTATTTT,CASSPLSSTQYF
TRBV29-1,NA,TRBJ1-3,many,TGCAGCGTTGAAACACACGGAAACACCATATATTTT,CSVETHGNTIYF
TRBV20-1,TRBD2,TRBJ2-1,many,TGCAGTGCTACCCGCGGGACTAGCGTCTACAATGAGCAGTTCTTC,CSATRGTSVYNEQFF
TRBV9,NA,TRBJ1-1,many,TGTGCCAGCAGCACACGTCTTGGGGGGCTCGGCACTGAAGCTTTCTTT,CASSTRLGGLGTEAFF
TRBV5-1,NA,TRBJ2-1,many,TGCGCCAGCAGCCCCTCGGCGGATGCTTACAATGAGCAGTTCTTC,CASSPSADAYNEQFF
TRBV6-1,NA,TRBJ1-5,many,TGTGCCAGCCGGAGGCTCGATCAGCCCCAGCATTTT,CASRRLDQPQHF
TRBV4-1,NA,TRBJ2-2,many,TGCGCCAGCAGCCTAGGGCCGAACACCGGGGAGCTGTTTTTT,CASSLGPNTGELFF
TRBV7-9,NA,TRBJ1-1,many,TGTGCCAGCAGCCCCCGGAGTAACACTGAAGCTTTCTTT,CASSPRSNTEAFF
TRBV29-1,NA,TRBJ2-1,many,TGCAGCGTGGGCCCGGGCGGAGGGACCTACAATGAGCAGTTCTTC,CSVGPGGGTYNEQFF
TRBV27,NA,TRBJ2-1,many,TGTGCCAGCAGTTTAACGGGGGACATAAGTCGGAATGAGCAGTTCTTC,CASSLTGDISRNEQFF
TRBV11-3,TRBD1,TRBJ2-1,many,TGTGCCAGCAGCCCCGGGACAGGGCGCATCAATGAGCAGTTCTTC,CASSPGTGRINEQFF
TRBV7-9,NA,TRBJ2-7,many,TGTGCCAGCGCGACTTTCGATTCCTACGAGCAGTACTTC,CASATFDSYEQYF
TRBV7-9,NA,TRBJ2-5,many,TGTGCCAGCAGCTTATTTCTCGGGGGTGGAGGAAGAGAGGCCCAGTACTTC,CASSLFLGGGGREAQYF
TRBV12-3/TRBV12-4,NA,TRBJ2-2,many,TGTGCCAGCAGTTTAGGGGTTGGCGGGGAGCTGTTTTTT,CASSLGVGGELFF
TRBV7-6,NA,TRBJ2-4,few,TGTGCCTGCAGCTTAGGGGGCGGGGCCAGCGGACAAAACATTCAGTACTTC,CACSLGGGASGQNIQYF
TRBV7-9,TRBD1,TRBJ1-2,many,TGTGCCAGCAGCCAACAAGCCGGGACAGGGGATTATGGCTACACCTTC,CASSQQAGTGDYGYTF
TRBV7-9,NA,TRBJ2-1,many,TGTGCCAGCAGCTTAGAGGGTGAGCAGTTCTTC,CASSLEGEQFF
TRBV20-1,TRBD1,TRBJ1-1,NA,TGCAGTGCGCGGGGACAGCTGAACACTGAAGCTTTCTTT,CSARGQLNTEAFF
TRBV28,NA,TRBJ1-1,NA,TGTGCCAGCAGTTTAATTTACGGATCGATGAACACTGAAGCTTTCTTT,CASSLIYGSMNTEAFF
TRBV24-1,TRBD2,TRBJ2-3,many,TGTGCCACCAGTGATCCGTCTAGCGGGGGAACAGATACGCAGTATTTT,CATSDPSSGGTDTQYF
TRBV20-1,TRBD1,TRBJ1-3,many,TGCAGTGCACCTGCACAGGGGACAGAAAACACCATATATTTT,CSAPAQGTENTIYF
TRBV29-1,TRBD1,TRBJ2-3,NA,TGCAGCGTGTCCGGGACAGGGTTCACAGATACGCAGTATTTT,CSVSGTGFTDTQYF
TRBV18,NA,TRBJ1-1,many,TGTGCCAGCTCACTAGGCATCCAGAACACTGAAGCTTTCTTT,CASSLGIQNTEAFF
TRBV5-4,TRBD1,TRBJ2-1,many,TGTGCCAGCAGCTACGCCGGGACAGGAGTCTACAATGAGCAGTTCTTC,CASSYAGTGVYNEQFF
TRBV30,NA,TRBJ2-1,NA,TGTGCCTGGAGTAGCGTTTCCTACAATGAGCAGTTCTTC,CAWSSVSYNEQFF
TRBV7-3,NA,TRBJ2-1,NA,TGTGCCAGCAGCTTAAGAGGGCAGGGGTACACCAACAATGAGCAGTTCTTC,CASSLRGQGYTNNEQFF
TRBV5-5,NA,TRBJ1-1,many,TGTGCCAGCAGCTTGGATATGAACACTGAAGCTTTCTTT,CASSLDMNTEAFF
TRBV19,NA,TRBJ2-7,few,TGTGCCAGTAGTATTGGGCGTTACGAGCAGTACTTC,CASSIGRYEQYF